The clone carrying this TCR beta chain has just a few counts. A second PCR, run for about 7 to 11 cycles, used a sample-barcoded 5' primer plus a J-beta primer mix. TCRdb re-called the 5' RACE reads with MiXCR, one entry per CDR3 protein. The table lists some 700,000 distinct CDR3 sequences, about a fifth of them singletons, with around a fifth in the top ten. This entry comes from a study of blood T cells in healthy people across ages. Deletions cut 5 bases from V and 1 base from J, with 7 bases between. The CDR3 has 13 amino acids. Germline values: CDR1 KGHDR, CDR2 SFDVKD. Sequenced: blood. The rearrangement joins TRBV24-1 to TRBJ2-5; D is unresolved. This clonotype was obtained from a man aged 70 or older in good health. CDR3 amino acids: CATSGGSQETQYF. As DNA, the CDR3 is TGTGCCACCAGTGGGGGAAGCCAAGAGACCCAGTACTTC.